Listed here are 20 T cell receptor beta chains from one sample, sequenced in a study of T cell responses to AZD1222 COVID-19 vaccine. Some clones are missing from TCRdb's copy, which holds only in-frame ones; the method was immunoSEQ multiplex PCR. The sample lists some 120,000 clones; approximately 90% were seen once. The sequenced sample was peripheral blood, obtained 28 days after the second AZD1222 dose. These receptor sequences come from an adult who received the AZD1222 COVID-19 vaccine.

The genes are TRBV9 and TRBJ1-4; no reliable D call. The CDR3 runs to 14 residues. Trimming took 2 bases from V and 5 from J, leaving 10 bases between them. Germline V gene data show CDR1 as SGDLS and CDR2 as YYNGEE. This chain's CDR3 is CASSVMSGNEKLFF. CDR3 nucleotide sequence: TGTGCCAGCAGCGTTATGTCAGGCAATGAAAAACTGTTTTTT. The full variable domain, its missing parts supplied by reference TRBV9 and TRBJ1-4, is DSGVTQTPKHLITATGQRVTLRCSPRSGDLSVYWYQQSLDQGLQFLIQYYNGEERAKGNILERFSAQQFPDLHSELNLSSLELGDSALYFCASSVMSGNEKLFFGSGTQLSVL.

The chain couples TRBV7-9 to TRBJ1-2, with a possible D match to TRBD1 (5 bases). The CDR3 has 17 residues. Germline V gene sequence: CDR1 SEHNR, CDR2 FQNEAQ (reference sequence). V lost 0 bases and J 9 bases, leaving 23 bases between the germline ends. The CDR3: CASSLALYGTGSIRYTF. In nucleotides, the CDR3 is TGTGCCAGCAGCTTAGCGCTATATGGGACCGGGAGTATACGCTACACCTTC. The complete variable domain, with remaining parts taken from reference TRBV7-9 and TRBJ1-2, reads DTGVSQNPRHKITKRGQNVTFRCDPISEHNRLYWYRQTLGQGPEFLTYFQNEAQLEKSRLLSDRFSAERPKGSFSTLEIQRTEQGDSAMYLCASSLALYGTGSIRYTFGSGTRLTVV.

The chain uses TRBV30 and TRBJ1-2; 9 positions agree with TRBD1. The CDR3 consists of 14 residues. CDR1 GTSNPN and CDR2 SVGIG come from the germline V gene (reference sequence). With 2 bases clipped from V and 4 bases from J, the junction kept 5 bases outside the gene matches. The CDR3, as DNA: TGTGCCTGGAGTCTGGGACAGGGCTTCTATGGCTACACCTTC. Amino acid sequence: CAWSLGQGFYGYTF. The complete variable domain, with remaining parts taken from reference TRBV30 and TRBJ1-2, reads SQTIHQWPATLVQPVGSPLSLECTVEGTSNPNLYWYRQAAGRGLQLLFYSVGIGQISSEVPQNLSASRPQDRQFILSSKKLLLSDSGFYLCAWSLGQGFYGYTFGSGTRLTVV.

This rearrangement joins TRBV11-2 to TRBJ2-1; D is ambiguous. Germline CDR1 is SGHAT and CDR2 is FQNNGV. The CDR3 is made up of 14 amino acids. V lost 5 bases, J lost 5 bases, and 13 bases lay in between. Here the CDR3 DNA reads TGTGCCAGCAGCCCCTCGTCTCCTAACAATGAGCAGTTCTTC. Translating it yields CASSPSSPNNEQFF.

V usage is TRBV30 and J usage is TRBJ2-1; D may correspond to TRBD1 or TRBD2 (6 bases each). There are 16 residues in the CDR3. Trimming removed 4 bases from V and 8 bases from J, with 24 bases in between. CDR1 is GTSNPN and CDR2 is SVGIG in the germline V gene (reference sequence). Here the CDR3 DNA reads TGTGCCTGGATCCGTGGGGGAGGACAGTCAGGCGATGAGCAGTTCTTC. Amino acid sequence: CAWIRGGGQSGDEQFF.

This clone has only one observation. The genes are TRBV15 and TRBJ2-5; weak D call: TRBD1 (5 bases). The length of the CDR3 is 16 residues. Germline lookup yields CDR1 LNHNV and CDR2 YYDKDF (reference sequence). V lost 5 bases to trimming and J lost 1 base, with 17 bases between them. CDR3 DNA: TGTGCCACCAGCGACAACCTCAGGGCAGTCCAAGAGACCCAGTACTTC. The encoded protein is CATSDNLRAVQETQYF.

The chain carries TRBV11-3 and TRBJ1-1; 7 positions match TRBD1. The CDR3 is 13 residues long. The V gene's germline CDR1 is SGHNT and CDR2 YENEEA. V lost 7 bases, J lost 1 base, and 3 bases stayed unmatched. CDR3 in DNA: TGTGCCAGCACCCGGGACAGGAACACTGAAGCTTTCTTT. This translates into CASTRDRNTEAFF.

The V gene is TRBV4-2, the J gene TRBJ1-3; D possibly corresponds to TRBD1 (5 bases). CDR3 length equals 15 residues. Deletions cut 1 base from V and 2 bases from J, with 9 bases between. From germline, CDR1 is LGHNA and CDR2 YNFKEQ. The CDR3 region is CASSQVQGAGNTIYF. DNA for the CDR3: TGTGCCAGCAGCCAAGTCCAGGGAGCTGGAAACACCATATATTTT.

This chain's CDR3 is CASSEVDPQANTQYF. CDR3 nucleotides: TGTGCCAGCAGTGAGGTGGACCCGCAAGCGAATACGCAGTATTTT. The chain recombines TRBV2 with TRBJ2-3; D is undetermined. The ends were cut back, 3 bases at V and 7 bases at J, with 17 bases in the middle. This CDR3 contains 15 residues. Germline CDR1 SNHLY, CDR2 FYNNEI.

The chain combines TRBV15 with TRBJ1-4; perhaps TRBD1 as D (5 bases). Per germline, CDR1 LNHNV and CDR2 YYDKDF (reference sequence). The CDR3 sequence is 13 residues long. V was pared by 5 bases and J by 5 bases, with 9 bases between. The CDR3 loop is CATSGTENEKLFF. CDR3 DNA sequence: TGTGCCACCAGCGGGACCGAAAATGAAAAACTGTTTTTT.

V is TRBV5-1 and J is TRBJ2-6, with 8 bases aligning to TRBD1. Trimming took 4 bases from V and 4 from J; bases not matched to a gene: 4. Looked up from germline, CDR1 is SGHRS and CDR2 is YFSETQ. This CDR3 is built from 15 residues. The CDR3 loop is CASSTQGAGANVLTF. CDR3 bases: TGCGCCAGCAGCACCCAGGGGGCCGGGGCCAACGTCCTGACTTTC.

The CDR3 nucleotides are TGTGCCAGCAGTTCGGACAGGGACGCAGATACGCAGTATTTT. Translated: CASSSDRDADTQYF. This chain connects TRBV6-2 or TRBV6-3 to TRBJ2-3; 8 bases are shared with TRBD1. The CDR3 is 14 amino acids. CDR1 is MNHEY and CDR2 is SVGEGT in the germline V gene. The V gene end was trimmed by 4 bases and the J gene end by 4 bases; junction bases not matched to a gene: 4.

The gene calls are TRBV27 and TRBJ1-3; TRBD1 is a possible D gene (6 bases). This CDR3 contains 13 residues. Germline CDR1 MNHEY, CDR2 SMNVEV (reference sequence). V lost 8 bases and J 6 bases, leaving 14 bases between the germline ends. The CDR3 DNA sequence: TGTGCCAGCGCCAAACAGGGACAAAACACCATATATTTT. Translating gives CASAKQGQNTIYF.

The rearrangement links TRBV3-1 (or the pseudogene TRBV3-2) to TRBJ1-6, with 12 bases lining up with TRBD1. The V gene end was trimmed by 6 bases and the J gene end by 12 bases; junction bases not matched to a gene: 6. The CDR3 has 14 residues. Germline V gene data show CDR1 as LGHDT and CDR2 as YNNKEL (reference sequence). CDR3: CASRPGQGAIPLHF. CDR3 nucleotide sequence: TGTGCCAGCAGGCCGGGACAGGGGGCCATACCCCTCCACTTT.

The genes are TRBV14 and TRBJ1-6; D might be TRBD1 (5 bases). CDR3 length: 13 residues. Germline V lookup: CDR1 SGHDN, CDR2 FVKESK. Trimming cost V 4 bases and J 8 bases, with 9 bases left between them. CDR3 region: CASSPQGHSPLHF. CDR3 coding DNA: TGTGCCAGCAGCCCCCAGGGCCATTCACCCCTCCACTTT.

The chain combines TRBV4-1 with TRBJ1-1, with 10 bases lining up with TRBD1. The CDR3 sequence is 18 residues long. The V gene's germline CDR1 is MGHRA and CDR2 YSYEKL. The ends lost 4 bases at V and 1 base at J; junction bases unmatched: 12. The CDR3 DNA is TGCGCCAGCAGCCGCCTACCGGGACAGGGGCGACCGAACACTGAAGCTTTCTTT. Protein product: CASSRLPGQGRPNTEAFF.

This chain joins TRBV6-5 and TRBJ2-3; D possibly corresponds to TRBD2 (6 bases). Germline V CDR1 and CDR2: MNHEY, SVGAGI. CDR3 length equals 15 residues. V lost 6 bases and J lost 5, with 18 bases in between. The CDR3 bases are TGTGCCAGCAGGGAGGGTCGCCACAAGGGAGATACGCAGTATTTT. Translating it yields CASREGRHKGDTQYF.

The V call is TRBV6-2 or TRBV6-3, the J call TRBJ1-5; D uncertain. The ends were cut back, 6 bases at V and 3 bases at J, with 18 bases in the middle. There are 16 residues in the CDR3. CDR1 and CDR2 from the germline V gene are MNHEY and SVGEGT. Written as DNA, the CDR3 is TGTGCCAGCAGCGCTATCGTGCGGCCCCACAATCAGCCCCAGCATTTT. This encodes CASSAIVRPHNQPQHF.

This rearrangement joins TRBV21-1 to TRBJ2-5; the table's D gene call, TRBD2, was not cross checked with the DNA. TRBV21-1 is noted as a pseudogene. The length of the CDR3 is 16 residues. CDR3 residues: CASSKGWRIGQETQYF. In nucleotides, the CDR3 is TGTGCCAGCAGCAAAGGTTGGAGGATAGGGCAAGAGACCCAGTACTTC.

This clone has just a few counts. This rearrangement joins TRBV6-5 to TRBJ1-4, with D tentatively TRBD1 (6 bases). The ends were cut back, 5 bases at V and 8 bases at J, with 9 bases in the middle. CDR1 is MNHEY and CDR2 is SVGAGI in the germline V gene. There are 12 residues in the CDR3. The DNA of the CDR3 is TGTGCCAGCAGTACAGGGTGGGAAAAACTGTTTTTT. Its protein product is CASSTGWEKLFF.